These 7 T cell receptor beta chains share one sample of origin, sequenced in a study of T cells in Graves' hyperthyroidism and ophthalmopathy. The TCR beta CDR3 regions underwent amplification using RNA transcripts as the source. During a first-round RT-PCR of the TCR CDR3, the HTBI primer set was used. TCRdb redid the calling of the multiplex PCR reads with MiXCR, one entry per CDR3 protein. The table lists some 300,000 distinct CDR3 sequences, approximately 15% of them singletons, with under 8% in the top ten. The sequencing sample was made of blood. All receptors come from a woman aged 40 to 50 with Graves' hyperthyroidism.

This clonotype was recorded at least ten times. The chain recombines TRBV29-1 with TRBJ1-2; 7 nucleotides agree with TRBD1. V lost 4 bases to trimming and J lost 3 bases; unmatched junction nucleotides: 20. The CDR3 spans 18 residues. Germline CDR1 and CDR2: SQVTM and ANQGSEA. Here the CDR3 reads CSVVRRDSLTPRDYGYTF. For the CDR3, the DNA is TGCAGCGTTGTTAGGAGGGACAGTCTCACCCCTAGGGACTATGGCTACACCTTC.

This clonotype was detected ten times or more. The CDR3 nucleotides read TGCAGTGCACCAGTCATCGGCACAGATACGCAGTATTTT. It is translated as CSAPVIGTDTQYF. The chain carries TRBV20-1 and TRBJ2-3; D gene unclear. V was shortened by 6 bases and J by 1 base, with 11 bases between the two germline ends. The CDR3 totals 13 residues. The germline CDR1 and CDR2 sequences are DFQATT and SNEGSKA (reference sequence).

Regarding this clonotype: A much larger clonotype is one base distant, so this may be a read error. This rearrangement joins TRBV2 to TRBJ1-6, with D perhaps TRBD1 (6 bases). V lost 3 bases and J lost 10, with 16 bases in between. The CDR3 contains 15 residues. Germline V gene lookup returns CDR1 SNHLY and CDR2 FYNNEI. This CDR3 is CASSDARGPGSPLHF. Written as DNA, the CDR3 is TGTGCCAGCAGTGATGCTCGGGGGCCAGGATCACCCCTCCACTTT.

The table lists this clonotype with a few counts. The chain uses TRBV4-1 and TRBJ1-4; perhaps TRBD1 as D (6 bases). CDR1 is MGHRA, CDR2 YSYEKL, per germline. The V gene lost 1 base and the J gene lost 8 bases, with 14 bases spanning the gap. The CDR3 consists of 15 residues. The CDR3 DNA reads TGCGCCAGCAGCCAAGTGGGGGGGCTTGGGGAAAAACTGTTTTTT. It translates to CASSQVGGLGEKLFF.

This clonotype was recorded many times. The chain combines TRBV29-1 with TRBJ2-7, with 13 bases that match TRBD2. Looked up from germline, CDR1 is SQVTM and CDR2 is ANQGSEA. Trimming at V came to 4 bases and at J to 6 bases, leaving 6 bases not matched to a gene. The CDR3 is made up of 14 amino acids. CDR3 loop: CSVGGLAGVGEQYF. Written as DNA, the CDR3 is TGCAGCGTTGGTGGACTAGCGGGAGTTGGCGAGCAGTACTTC.

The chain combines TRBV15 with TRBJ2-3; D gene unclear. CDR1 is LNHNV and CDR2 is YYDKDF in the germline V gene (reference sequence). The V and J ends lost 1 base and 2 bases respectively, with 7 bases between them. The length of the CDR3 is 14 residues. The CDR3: CATSRGVFTDTQYF. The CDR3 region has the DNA TGTGCCACCAGCAGAGGCGTTTTCACAGATACGCAGTATTTT.

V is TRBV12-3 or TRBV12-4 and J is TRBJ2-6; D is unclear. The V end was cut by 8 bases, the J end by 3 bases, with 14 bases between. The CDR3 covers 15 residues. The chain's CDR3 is CASGQIWLGANVLTF. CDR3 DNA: TGTGCCAGCGGCCAGATTTGGCTTGGGGCCAACGTCCTGACTTTC.